The next 30 T cell receptor beta chains were all read from a single sample in a study of technical replicates of blood from a handful of donors. Method: immunoSEQ multiplex PCR; TCRdb's copy keeps in-frame clones and lacks some. This table holds more than 60,000 clones, around 93% found once. The source material was T cells isolated from PBMCs. The source of these receptors is a human donor in good health.

The CDR3 region has the DNA TGCGCCAGCAGCTTCGCGGGGGCTAATGAAAAACTGTTTTTT. It encodes CASSFAGANEKLFF. The chain combines TRBV5-1 with TRBJ1-4; tentatively, D is TRBD1 (5 bases). V lost 2 bases and J lost 3, with 8 bases in between. The CDR3 spans 14 residues. The V gene's germline CDR1 is SGHRS and CDR2 YFSETQ.

V usage is TRBV5-6 and J usage is TRBJ2-5; TRBD2 aligns across 11 bases. Germline V lookup: CDR1 SGHDT, CDR2 YYEEEE. This CDR3 contains 15 residues. The V segment lost 4 bases and the J segment 3 bases; nucleotides outside the gene matches: 5. The CDR3 nucleotides are TGTGCCAGCAGCGTACTAGCGGGGGCTGAAGAGACCCAGTACTTC. Translating gives CASSVLAGAEETQYF.

The chain combines TRBV12-5 with TRBJ2-1; 12 bases are a match to TRBD2. V was pared by 0 bases and J by 6 bases, with 3 bases of the junction left unmatched. Germline V gene lookup returns CDR1 LGHNT and CDR2 FRNRAP. This CDR3 has 16 residues. CDR3 nucleotide sequence: TGTGCTAGTGGTTTGGTAGTGACTAGCGGGAGCAATGAGCAGTTCTTC. This codes for CASGLVVTSGSNEQFF.

This clone has just a few counts. The V gene is TRBV10-3, the J gene TRBJ1-1, with D hard to call. With 6 bases removed from V and 1 base from J, the gap between germline ends came to 12 bases. The CDR3 is 14 amino acids. Germline V CDR1 and CDR2: ENHRY, SYGVKD. CDR3 bases: TGTGCCATCAGAAGCGTTCGGGGGAACACTGAAGCTTTCTTT. This sequence encodes CAIRSVRGNTEAFF.

The genes are TRBV14 and TRBJ2-7, with 11 bases matching TRBD1. The CDR3 is 14 amino acids. Germline V CDR1 and CDR2: SGHDN, FVKESK. V shed 3 bases, J shed 7 bases, and the junction held 5 bases outside the gene matches. CDR3 sequence reads: CASSQDRGHQEQYF. CDR3 nucleotides: TGTGCCAGCAGCCAGGACAGGGGGCATCAAGAGCAGTACTTC.

The J gene is TRBJ2-7, the V gene TRBV14; 9 bases align to TRBD1. The CDR3 is 16 residues long. V was pared by 0 bases and J by 4 bases, with 7 bases of the junction left unmatched. Germline V CDR1 and CDR2: SGHDN, FVKESK. The DNA of the CDR3 is TGTGCCAGCAGCCAAGATAAGGACAGGGGTATGTACGAGCAGTACTTC. This gives the protein CASSQDKDRGMYEQYF.

The chain uses TRBV11-2 and TRBJ2-7; D perhaps matches TRBD1 (6 bases). This CDR3 spans 15 amino acids. Trimming took off 1 base at V and 2 bases at J, with 12 bases between the two ends. From germline, CDR1 is SGHAT and CDR2 FQNNGV. Written as DNA, the CDR3 is TGTGCCAGCAGCTTAGTCCCCGGACAGACCTACGAGCAGTACTTC. Translating gives CASSLVPGQTYEQYF.

The rearrangement joins TRBV2 to TRBJ1-2; 9 bases map to TRBD1. Germline CDR1 SNHLY, CDR2 FYNNEI. The CDR3 has 15 residues. V was pared by 8 bases and J by 0 bases, with 7 bases of the junction left unmatched. DNA for the CDR3: TGTGCCAGCTATGGACAGGGGAAATCTAACTATGGCTACACCTTC. The encoded protein is CASYGQGKSNYGYTF.

The DNA for the CDR3 is TGCAGCGTTGACACAGGGGGCGAGCAGTACTTC. Amino acids: CSVDTGGEQYF. V and J are TRBV29-1 and TRBJ2-7; 8 bases map to TRBD1. V gave up 3 bases and J gave up 6 bases; unmatched junction bases: 1. CDR3 length: 11 residues. CDR1 is SQVTM and CDR2 is ANQGSEA in the germline V gene.

In this sample, this clone turned up a few times. The chain uses TRBV6-5 and TRBJ1-6, with a possible D match to TRBD1 (5 bases). The V and J ends lost 1 base and 11 bases respectively, with 6 bases between them. The CDR3 is 12 amino acids. Germline V gene data show CDR1 as MNHEY and CDR2 as SVGAGI. In DNA form, the CDR3 reads TGTGCCAGCAGTTACTGGGGCGCACCCCTCCACTTT. Amino acids: CASSYWGAPLHF.

The genes are TRBV7-9 and TRBJ1-1; D possibly corresponds to TRBD1 (5 bases). Trimming shortened V by 1 base and J by 2 bases, and 14 bases separated the two germline ends. From germline, CDR1 is SEHNR and CDR2 FQNEAQ (reference sequence). This CDR3 has 16 amino acids. In DNA, the CDR3 is TGTGCCAGCAGCTTAGTTCTAGGGAGGGGCAACACTGAAGCTTTCTTT. As protein: CASSLVLGRGNTEAFF.

This chain joins TRBV2 and TRBJ2-2; 9 positions match TRBD1. The CDR3 runs 16 residues. The V gene's germline CDR1 is SNHLY and CDR2 FYNNEI. The J segment lost 1 base and the V segment lost 9 bases, leaving 9 bases of the junction unmatched. Here the CDR3 DNA reads TGTGCCAGAGGACAGGGGTTGAACCAGAACACCGGGGAGCTGTTTTTT. This codes for CARGQGLNQNTGELFF.

J is TRBJ1-2 and V is TRBV27; possible D gene TRBD1, 5 bases. CDR1 and CDR2 (germline): MNHEY, SMNVEV (reference sequence). Deletions cut 7 bases from V and 8 bases from J, with 17 bases between. The CDR3 contains 13 residues. CDR3 sequence (DNA): TGTGCCAGCACCCCATCCGGGGGGAAAGGCTACACCTTC. Translated, it gives CASTPSGGKGYTF.

The rearrangement uses TRBV29-1 and TRBJ2-1; D possibly corresponds to TRBD1 (6 bases). CDR1 is SQVTM, CDR2 ANQGSEA, per germline. The CDR3 sequence is 13 residues long. The V end lost 6 bases, the J end lost 5 bases, and 14 bases lay between the germline ends. The CDR3, as DNA: TGCAGCGTCGACCGGGACAACAACAATGAGCAGTTCTTC. Amino acid sequence: CSVDRDNNNEQFF.

The chain couples TRBV4-1 to TRBJ2-7; D gene uncertain. Germline CDR1 MGHRA, CDR2 YSYEKL. Trimming shortened V by 3 bases and J by 5 bases, and 11 bases separated the two germline ends. The CDR3 is 13 residues long. This CDR3 reads CASSQGLVNEQYF. The CDR3 nucleotides are TGCGCCAGCAGCCAGGGCCTTGTCAACGAGCAGTACTTC.

The chain recombines TRBV5-1 with TRBJ2-7; unclear D gene. Trimming stripped 1 base from V and 8 bases from J, with 13 bases between. The length of the CDR3 is 13 residues. Germline values: CDR1 SGHRS, CDR2 YFSETQ. CDR3 bases: TGCGCCAGCAGCTTGTCTGCGGCGGAGAAGCAGTACTTC. Its protein is CASSLSAAEKQYF.

This sequence joins TRBV6-5 and TRBJ1-2; no clear D. CDR1 and CDR2 from the germline V gene are MNHEY and SVGAGI. Trimming took off 7 bases at V and 0 bases at J, with 15 bases between the two ends. This CDR3 contains 15 residues. CDR3 coding DNA: TGTGCCAGCACTTTAGCCCCGTTAGCTAACTATGGCTACACCTTC. This codes for CASTLAPLANYGYTF.

The DNA of the CDR3 is TGCAGTGCTAGTTGGGGAGCTGAAGCTTTCTTT. Encoded protein: CSASWGAEAFF. The chain is built from TRBV20-1 and TRBJ1-1, with unresolved D. V was shortened by 3 bases and J by 6 bases, with 8 bases between the two germline ends. CDR1 and CDR2 from the germline V gene are DFQATT and SNEGSKA (reference sequence). The CDR3 length is 11 residues.

The chain carries TRBV11-1 and TRBJ2-1, with 9 bases matching TRBD1. With 6 bases clipped from V and 1 base from J, the junction kept 4 bases outside the gene matches. Germline V CDR1 and CDR2: SGHAT, FQDESV (reference sequence). There are 15 residues in the CDR3. For the CDR3, the DNA is TGTGCCAGCAGTCTAGGACAGGGGTCCTACAATGAGCAGTTCTTC. Its protein is CASSLGQGSYNEQFF.

The chain links TRBV5-1 to TRBJ2-4, with D possibly matching TRBD1 (5 bases). V lost 6 bases to trimming and J lost 0 bases, with 13 bases between them. Germline V gene sequence: CDR1 SGHRS, CDR2 YFSETQ. This CDR3 is built from 15 residues. CDR3 residues: CASTRQPLAKNIQYF. In DNA form, the CDR3 reads TGCGCCAGCACCCGACAGCCCCTAGCCAAAAACATTCAGTACTTC.

V usage is TRBV9 and J usage is TRBJ2-6; D is unresolved. V was pared by 0 bases and J by 3 bases, with 10 bases between. The V gene's germline CDR1 is SGDLS and CDR2 YYNGEE. The CDR3 extends over 16 amino acids. The CDR3 sequence: CASSVDMVLGANVLTF. The DNA for the CDR3 is TGTGCCAGCAGCGTAGATATGGTACTTGGGGCCAACGTCCTGACTTTC. The full variable domain, rest sourced from reference TRBV9 and TRBJ2-6, is DSGVTQTPKHLITATGQRVTLRCSPRSGDLSVYWYQQSLDQGLQFLIQYYNGEERAKGNILERFSAQQFPDLHSELNLSSLELGDSALYFCASSVDMVLGANVLTFGAGSRLTVL.

The rearrangement joins TRBV30 to TRBJ2-3; possible D gene TRBD1, 5 bases. The CDR3 totals 14 residues. V was trimmed by 5 bases and J by 0 bases, leaving 12 bases between them. Germline V gives CDR1 GTSNPN, CDR2 SVGIG (reference sequence). The CDR3 coding sequence is TGTGCCTGGGGCACAGGATCTAGCACAGATACGCAGTATTTT. Protein: CAWGTGSSTDTQYF. Variable domain in full (rest from reference TRBV30 and TRBJ2-3): SQTIHQWPATLVQPVGSPLSLECTVEGTSNPNLYWYRQAAGRGLQLLFYSVGIGQISSEVPQNLSASRPQDRQFILSSKKLLLSDSGFYLCAWGTGSSTDTQYFGPGTRLTVL.

This clone was observed a single time. V is TRBV4-1 and J is TRBJ2-7, with 8 bases fitting TRBD2. The germline CDR1 and CDR2 sequences are MGHRA and YSYEKL. With 0 bases clipped from V and 4 bases from J, the junction kept 8 bases outside the gene matches. This CDR3 contains 16 residues. In DNA form, the CDR3 reads TGCGCCAGCAGCCAAGAATTAGCGGGGCAGACGTACGAGCAGTACTTC. Its translation is CASSQELAGQTYEQYF.

The chain uses TRBV11-2 and TRBJ2-7, with a weak D call TRBD1 (6 bases). The germline gives CDR1 SGHAT, CDR2 FQNNGV. This CDR3 has 14 amino acids. V lost 7 bases and J lost 2, with 15 bases in between. The CDR3 coding sequence is TGTGCCAGCACCCCCTTGACAGGAGCCTACGAGCAGTACTTC. It specifies CASTPLTGAYEQYF.

This clone appeared a single time. The V and J genes are TRBV16 and TRBJ1-6, with D uncertain. The V gene lost 4 bases and the J gene lost 8 bases, with 21 bases spanning the gap. The germline CDR1 and CDR2 sequences are KGHSY and FQNENV. There are 17 residues in the CDR3. The CDR3 is CASSLNPRSRSDSPLHF. CDR3 nucleotides: TGTGCCAGCAGCCTAAATCCGAGATCCCGAAGTGATTCACCCCTCCACTTT.

The V gene is TRBV28, the J gene TRBJ1-1, with D maybe TRBD1 (6 bases). The CDR3 runs 12 residues. Trimming took 6 bases from V and 8 from J, leaving 13 bases between them. Germline lookup yields CDR1 MDHEN and CDR2 SYDVKM. CDR3 residues: CASSSNRAEAFF. Written as DNA, the CDR3 is TGTGCCAGCAGCTCGAACAGGGCGGAAGCTTTCTTT.

This chain joins TRBV14 and TRBJ2-7; weak D call: TRBD2 (6 bases). V lost 5 bases and J lost 5, with 22 bases in between. This CDR3 has 16 amino acids. Germline CDR1 and CDR2: SGHDN and FVKESK. The CDR3 bases are TGTGCCAGCAGCTCTCAGACTCGCGTAGGCGGGGACGAGCAGTACTTC. It is translated as CASSSQTRVGGDEQYF.

The V call is TRBV19, the J call TRBJ2-7; no reliable D call. V was cut by 1 base and J by 1 base, with 5 bases left in between. Germline values: CDR1 LNHDA, CDR2 SQIVND (reference sequence). The CDR3 is 13 residues long. DNA of the CDR3: TGTGCCAGTAGTATAGGGCCTTCCTACGAGCAGTACTTC. It codes for CASSIGPSYEQYF.

This clone was recorded only once. The CDR3 region is CASSDFGQGSNNEQFF. CDR3 coding DNA: TGTGCCAGCAGTGACTTCGGACAGGGTAGCAACAATGAGCAGTTCTTC. This chain uses TRBV6-4 with TRBJ2-1; 8 bases line up with TRBD1. CDR1 is MRHNA, CDR2 SNTAGT, per germline. The CDR3 covers 16 residues. V gave up 1 base and J gave up 5 bases; unmatched junction bases: 7.

The CDR3 DNA is TGCGCCAGCAGCCAAGTGGGGGGGGCGCGGATCACTAATGAAAAACTGTTTTTT. Translated: CASSQVGGARITNEKLFF. This chain links TRBV4-1 with TRBJ1-4; maybe TRBD1 (6 bases). Germline CDR1 MGHRA, CDR2 YSYEKL. V was pared by 1 base and J by 2 bases, with 17 bases between. This CDR3 spans 18 amino acids.